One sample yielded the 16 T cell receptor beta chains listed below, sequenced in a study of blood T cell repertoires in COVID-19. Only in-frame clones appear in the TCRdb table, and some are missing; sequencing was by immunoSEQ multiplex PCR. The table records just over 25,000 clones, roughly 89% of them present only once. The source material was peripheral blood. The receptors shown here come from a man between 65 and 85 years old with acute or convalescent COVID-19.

This CDR3 reads CASSAGRINYGYTF. The CDR3 DNA reads TGTGCCAGCAGCGCAGGCAGGATAAACTATGGCTACACCTTC. The gene calls are TRBV9 and TRBJ1-2; D not resolved. Germline loops: CDR1 SGDLS, CDR2 YYNGEE. Trimming left V 3 bases short and J 2 bases short, with 11 bases between. CDR3 length equals 14 residues.

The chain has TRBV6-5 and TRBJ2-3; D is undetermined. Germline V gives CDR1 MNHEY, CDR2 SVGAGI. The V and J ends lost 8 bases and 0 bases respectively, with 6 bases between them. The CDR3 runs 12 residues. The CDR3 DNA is TGTGCCAGCTCCCAGAGCACAGATACGCAGTATTTT. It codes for CASSQSTDTQYF.

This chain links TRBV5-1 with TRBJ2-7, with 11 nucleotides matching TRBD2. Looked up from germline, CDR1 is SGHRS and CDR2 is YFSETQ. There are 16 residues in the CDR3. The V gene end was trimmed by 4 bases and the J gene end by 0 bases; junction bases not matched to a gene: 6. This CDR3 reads CASSRIAGGLSYEQYF. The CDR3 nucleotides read TGCGCCAGCAGCCGTATAGCGGGAGGGCTCTCCTACGAGCAGTACTTC. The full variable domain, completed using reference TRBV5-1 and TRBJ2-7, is KAGVTQTPRYLIKTRGQQVTLSCSPISGHRSVSWYQQTPGQGLQFLFEYFSETQRNKGNFPGRFSGRQFSNSRSEMNVSTLELGDSALYLCASSRIAGGLSYEQYFGPGTRLTVT.

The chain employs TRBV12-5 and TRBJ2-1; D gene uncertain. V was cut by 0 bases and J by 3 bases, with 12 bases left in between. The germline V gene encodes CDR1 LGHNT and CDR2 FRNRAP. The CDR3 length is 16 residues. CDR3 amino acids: CASGLVLGGYYNEQFF. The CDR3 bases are TGTGCTAGTGGTTTGGTACTTGGCGGTTACTACAATGAGCAGTTCTTC.

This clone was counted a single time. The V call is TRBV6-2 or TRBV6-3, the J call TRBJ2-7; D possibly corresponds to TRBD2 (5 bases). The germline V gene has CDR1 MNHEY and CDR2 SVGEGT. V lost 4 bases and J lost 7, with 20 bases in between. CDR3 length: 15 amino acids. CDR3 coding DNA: TGTGCCAGCAGTTCCCTTTCGAAGCGGCTGGGGGAGCAGTACTTC. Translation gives CASSSLSKRLGEQYF.

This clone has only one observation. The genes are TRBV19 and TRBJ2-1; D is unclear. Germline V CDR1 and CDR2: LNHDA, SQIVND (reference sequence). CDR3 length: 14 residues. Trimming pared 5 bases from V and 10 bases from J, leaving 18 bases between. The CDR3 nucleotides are TGTGCCAGTAGTCCAGGCCCCATGGTACGGGAGCAGTTCTTC. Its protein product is CASSPGPMVREQFF.

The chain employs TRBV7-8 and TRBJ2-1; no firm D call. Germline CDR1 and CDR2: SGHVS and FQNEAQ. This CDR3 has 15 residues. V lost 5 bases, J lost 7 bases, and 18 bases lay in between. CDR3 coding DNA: TGTGCCAGCAGCCCCGGAGCCGGCCTATGGAATGAGCAGTTCTTC. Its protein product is CASSPGAGLWNEQFF.

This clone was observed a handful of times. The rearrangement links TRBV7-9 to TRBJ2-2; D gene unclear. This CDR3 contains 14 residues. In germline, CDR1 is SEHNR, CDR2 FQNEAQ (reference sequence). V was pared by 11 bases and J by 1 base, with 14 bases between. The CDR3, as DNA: TGTGCCGCATCGGAGCTTGTGAACACCGGGGAGCTGTTTTTT. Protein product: CAASELVNTGELFF. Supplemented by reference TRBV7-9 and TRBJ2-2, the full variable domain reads DTGVSQNPRHKITKRGQNVTFRCDPISEHNRLYWYRQTLGQGPEFLTYFQNEAQLEKSRLLSDRFSAERPKGSFSTLEIQRTEQGDSAMYLCAASELVNTGELFFGEGSRLTVL.

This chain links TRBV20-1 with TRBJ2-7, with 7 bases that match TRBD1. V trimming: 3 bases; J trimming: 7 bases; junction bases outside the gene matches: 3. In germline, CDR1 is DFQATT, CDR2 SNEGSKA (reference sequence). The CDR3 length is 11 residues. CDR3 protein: CSASHRGEQYF. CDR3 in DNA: TGCAGTGCTAGCCACAGGGGAGAGCAGTACTTC.

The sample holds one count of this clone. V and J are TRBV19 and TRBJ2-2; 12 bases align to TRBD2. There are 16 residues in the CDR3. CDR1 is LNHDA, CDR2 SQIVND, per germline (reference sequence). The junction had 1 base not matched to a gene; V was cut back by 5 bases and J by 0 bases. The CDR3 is CASSASGRANTGELFF. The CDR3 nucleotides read TGTGCCAGTAGTGCTAGCGGGAGGGCGAACACCGGGGAGCTGTTTTTT. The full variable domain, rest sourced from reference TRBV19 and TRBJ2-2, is DGGITQSPKYLFRKEGQNVTLSCEQNLNHDAMYWYRQDPGQGLRLIYYSQIVNDFQKGDIAEGYSVSREKKESFPLTVTSAQKNPTAFYLCASSASGRANTGELFFGEGSRLTVL.

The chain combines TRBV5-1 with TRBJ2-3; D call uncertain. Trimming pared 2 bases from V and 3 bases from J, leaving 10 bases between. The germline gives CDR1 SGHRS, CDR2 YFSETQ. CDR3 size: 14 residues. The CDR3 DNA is TGCGCCAGCAGCTTAAGGCTGCGGACAGATACGCAGTATTTT. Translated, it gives CASSLRLRTDTQYF.

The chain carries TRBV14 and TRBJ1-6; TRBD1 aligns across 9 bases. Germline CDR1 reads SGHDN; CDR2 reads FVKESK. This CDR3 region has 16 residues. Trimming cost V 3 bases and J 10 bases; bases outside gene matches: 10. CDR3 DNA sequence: TGTGCCAGCAGCCACTTTTCGGGGACAGGGACATCACCCCTCCACTTT. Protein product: CASSHFSGTGTSPLHF.

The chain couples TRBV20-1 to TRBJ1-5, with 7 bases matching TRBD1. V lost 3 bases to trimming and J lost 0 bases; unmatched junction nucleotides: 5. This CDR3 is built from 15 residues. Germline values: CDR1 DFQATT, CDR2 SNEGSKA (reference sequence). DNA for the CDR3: TGCAGTGCTAGTCGACAGGGATATAGCAATCAGCCCCAGCATTTT. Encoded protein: CSASRQGYSNQPQHF.

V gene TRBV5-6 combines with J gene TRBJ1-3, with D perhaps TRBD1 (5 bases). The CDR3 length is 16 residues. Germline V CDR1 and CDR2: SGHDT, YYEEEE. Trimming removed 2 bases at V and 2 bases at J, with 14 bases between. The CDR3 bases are TGTGCCAGCAGCTTTCGGGCCGGGGGAGCTGGAAACACCATATATTTT. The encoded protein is CASSFRAGGAGNTIYF. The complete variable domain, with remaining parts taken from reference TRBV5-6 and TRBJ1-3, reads DAGVTQSPTHLIKTRGQQVTLRCSPKSGHDTVSWYQQALGQGPQFIFQYYEEEERQRGNFPDRFSGHQFPNYSSELNVNALLLGDSALYLCASSFRAGGAGNTIYFGEGSWLTVV.

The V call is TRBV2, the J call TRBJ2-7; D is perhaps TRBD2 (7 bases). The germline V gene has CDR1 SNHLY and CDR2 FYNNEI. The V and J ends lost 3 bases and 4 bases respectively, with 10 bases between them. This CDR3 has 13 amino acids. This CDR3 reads CASSDRGAYEQYF. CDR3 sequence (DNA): TGTGCCAGCAGTGATCGGGGGGCATACGAGCAGTACTTC.

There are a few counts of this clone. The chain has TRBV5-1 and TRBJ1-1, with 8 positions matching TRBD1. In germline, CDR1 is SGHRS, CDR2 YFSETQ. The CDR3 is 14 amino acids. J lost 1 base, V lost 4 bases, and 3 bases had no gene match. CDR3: CASSNDRGNTEAFF. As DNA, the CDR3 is TGCGCCAGCAGCAATGACAGGGGGAACACTGAAGCTTTCTTT. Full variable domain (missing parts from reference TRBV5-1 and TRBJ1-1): KAGVTQTPRYLIKTRGQQVTLSCSPISGHRSVSWYQQTPGQGLQFLFEYFSETQRNKGNFPGRFSGRQFSNSRSEMNVSTLELGDSALYLCASSNDRGNTEAFFGQGTRLTVV.